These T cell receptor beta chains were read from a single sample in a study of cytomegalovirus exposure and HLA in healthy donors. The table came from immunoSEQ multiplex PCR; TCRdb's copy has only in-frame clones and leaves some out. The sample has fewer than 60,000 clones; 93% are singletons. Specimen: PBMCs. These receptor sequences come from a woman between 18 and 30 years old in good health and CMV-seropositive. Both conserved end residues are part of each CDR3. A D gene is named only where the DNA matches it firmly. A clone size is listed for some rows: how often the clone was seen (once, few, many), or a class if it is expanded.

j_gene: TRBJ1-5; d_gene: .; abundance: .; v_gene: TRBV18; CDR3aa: CASSPEQASNQPQHF; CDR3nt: TGTGCCAGCTCACCCGAGCAGGCTTCAAATCAGCCCCAGCATTTT
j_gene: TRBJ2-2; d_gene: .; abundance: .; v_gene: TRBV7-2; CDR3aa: CASSLSEYGELFF; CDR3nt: TGTGCCAGCAGCCTCTCGGAGTACGGGGAGCTGTTTTTT
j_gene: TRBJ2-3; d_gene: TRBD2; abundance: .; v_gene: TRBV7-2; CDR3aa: CASSKGLAYTDTQYF; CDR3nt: TGTGCCAGCAGCAAAGGACTAGCCTACACAGATACGCAGTATTTT
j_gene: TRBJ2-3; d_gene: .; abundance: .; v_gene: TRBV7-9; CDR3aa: CASSLGGPGDTQYF; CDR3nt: TGTGCCAGCAGCTTGGGGGGGCCGGGAGATACGCAGTATTTT
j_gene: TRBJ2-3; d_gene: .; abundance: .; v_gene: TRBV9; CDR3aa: CASSPLTGTDTQYF; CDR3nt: TGTGCCAGCAGCCCTCTGACAGGCACAGATACGCAGTATTTT
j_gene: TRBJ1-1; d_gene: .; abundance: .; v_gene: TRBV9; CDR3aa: CASSPRVGGLNTEAFF; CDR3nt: TGTGCCAGCAGCCCCCGGGTCGGGGGATTGAACACTGAAGCTTTCTTT
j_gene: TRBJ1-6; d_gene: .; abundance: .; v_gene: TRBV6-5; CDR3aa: CASTLGGLASPLHF; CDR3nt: TGTGCCAGCACCCTAGGGGGTTTGGCTTCACCCCTCCACTTT
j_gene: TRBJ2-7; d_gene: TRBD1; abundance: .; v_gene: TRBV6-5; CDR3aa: CASSYEGTGGYEQYF; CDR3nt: TGTGCCAGCAGTTACGAAGGGACAGGGGGCTACGAGCAGTACTTC
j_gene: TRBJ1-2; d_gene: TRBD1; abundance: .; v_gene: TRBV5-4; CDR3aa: CASSADRATNYGYTF; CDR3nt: TGTGCCAGCAGCGCGGACAGGGCGACTAACTATGGCTACACCTTC
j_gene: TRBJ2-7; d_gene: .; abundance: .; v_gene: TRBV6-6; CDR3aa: CASSYTTGFYEQYF; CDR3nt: TGTGCCAGCAGTTACACGACAGGATTCTACGAGCAGTACTTC
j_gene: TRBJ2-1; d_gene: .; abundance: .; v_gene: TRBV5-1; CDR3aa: CASSRETVSYNEQFF; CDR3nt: TGCGCCAGCAGCCGGGAGACAGTCTCCTACAATGAGCAGTTCTTC
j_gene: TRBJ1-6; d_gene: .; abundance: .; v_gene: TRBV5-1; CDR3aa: CASSLDQIYNSPLHF; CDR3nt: TGCGCCAGCAGCTTGGATCAGATCTATAATTCACCCCTCCACTTT
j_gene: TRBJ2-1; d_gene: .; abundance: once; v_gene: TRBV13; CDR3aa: CASSLENSYNEQFF; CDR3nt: TGTGCCAGCAGCTTAGAAAATAGTTACAATGAGCAGTTCTTC
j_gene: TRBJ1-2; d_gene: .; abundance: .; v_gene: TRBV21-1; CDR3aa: CARFSGGYTF; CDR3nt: TGTGCCAGGTTCAGCGGAGGCTACACCTTC
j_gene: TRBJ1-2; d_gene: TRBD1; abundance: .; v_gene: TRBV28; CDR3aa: CASTQGQGLIYGYTF; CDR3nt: TGTGCCAGCACGCAGGGACAGGGGCTAATCTATGGCTACACCTTC
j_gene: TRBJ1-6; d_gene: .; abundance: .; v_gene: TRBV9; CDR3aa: CASSVDRPNSPLHF; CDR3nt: TGTGCCAGCAGCGTAGACAGACCAAATTCACCCCTCCACTTT
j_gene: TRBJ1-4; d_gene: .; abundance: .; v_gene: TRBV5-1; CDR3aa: CASSFSGVFGEKLFF; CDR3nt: TGCGCCAGCAGCTTTTCCGGGGTTTTCGGTGAAAAACTGTTTTTT
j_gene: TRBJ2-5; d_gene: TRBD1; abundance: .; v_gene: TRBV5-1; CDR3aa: CASSRDRGTGETQYF; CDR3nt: TGCGCCAGCAGCCGTGACAGGGGGACGGGTGAGACCCAGTACTTC
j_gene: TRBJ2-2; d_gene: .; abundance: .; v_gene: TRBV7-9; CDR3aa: CASRPTGTYTGELFF; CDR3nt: TGTGCCAGCCGCCCTACGGGGACATACACCGGGGAGCTGTTTTTT
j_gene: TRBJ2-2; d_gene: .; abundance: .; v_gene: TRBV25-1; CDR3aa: CASSGPGLNTGELFF; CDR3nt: TGTGCCAGCAGTGGACCGGGACTTAACACCGGGGAGCTGTTTTTT
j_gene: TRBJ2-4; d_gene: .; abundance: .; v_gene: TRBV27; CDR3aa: CASSSSRYLQNIQYF; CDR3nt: TGTGCCAGCAGTTCCTCCCGGTACCTCCAAAACATTCAGTACTTC
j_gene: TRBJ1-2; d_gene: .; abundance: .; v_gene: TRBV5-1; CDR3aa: CASTPWTARDGYTF; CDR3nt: TGCGCCAGCACCCCTTGGACAGCGCGGGATGGCTACACCTTC
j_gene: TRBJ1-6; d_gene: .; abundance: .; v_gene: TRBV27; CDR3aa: CASSPRQSSYNSPLHF; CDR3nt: TGTGCCAGCAGTCCCAGACAGAGCTCCTATAATTCACCCCTCCACTTT
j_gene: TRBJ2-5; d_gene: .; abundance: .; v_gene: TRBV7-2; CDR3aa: CASSSTWTRGTQYF; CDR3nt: TGTGCCAGCAGCTCCACGTGGACCCGGGGGACCCAGTACTTC
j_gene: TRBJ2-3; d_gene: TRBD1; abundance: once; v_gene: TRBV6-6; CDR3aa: CASSPRTGWGTDTQYF; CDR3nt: TGTGCCAGCAGTCCACGGACAGGGTGGGGCACAGATACGCAGTATTTT
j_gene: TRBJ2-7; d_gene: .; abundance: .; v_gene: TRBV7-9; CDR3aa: CASSQGRGIPYEQYF; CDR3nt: TGTGCCAGCAGCCAGGGTCGGGGGATACCCTACGAGCAGTACTTC
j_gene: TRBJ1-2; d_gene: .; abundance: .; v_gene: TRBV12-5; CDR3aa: CASGLVQGRENYGYTF; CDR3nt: TGTGCTAGTGGTTTGGTACAGGGCAGGGAGAACTATGGCTACACCTTC
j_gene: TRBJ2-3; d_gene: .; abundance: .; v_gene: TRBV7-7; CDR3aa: CASSSTGADTQYF; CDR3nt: TGTGCCAGCAGCTCAACGGGGGCAGATACGCAGTATTTT